Below, 14 T cell receptor beta chains from the same sample are listed, as sequenced in a study of blood T cell repertoires in COVID-19. Here immunoSEQ multiplex PCR was the method, and the copy in TCRdb shows in-frame clones only, minus some. This table has hundreds of thousands of clones, approximately 91% appearing once. Material: peripheral blood. These TCRs come from a woman aged 50 to 60 with COVID-19, enrolled during active disease.

This chain connects TRBV5-4 to TRBJ2-7; D is uncertain. CDR3 length: 13 amino acids. Trimming left V 1 base short and J 0 bases short, with 5 bases between. Germline V CDR1 and CDR2: SGHNT, YYREEE (reference sequence). The CDR3 here is CASSLSISYEQYF. In DNA form, the CDR3 reads TGTGCCAGCAGCTTGTCTATCTCCTACGAGCAGTACTTC.

The rearrangement links TRBV18 to TRBJ1-5; weak D call: TRBD1 (5 bases). CDR1 and CDR2 (germline): KGHSH, LQKENI. The CDR3 has 13 amino acids. Trimming took 0 bases from V and 8 from J, leaving 8 bases between them. CDR3 sequence (DNA): TGTGCCAGCTCACCACCGGAGGGGAAGCCCCAGCATTTT. It encodes CASSPPEGKPQHF.

The chain uses TRBV19 and TRBJ1-1, with 11 nucleotides matching TRBD1. This CDR3 region has 13 residues. V was clipped by 10 bases and J by 6 bases; unmatched bases: 7. Germline V lookup: CDR1 LNHDA, CDR2 SQIVND (reference sequence). The CDR3 loop reads CAKDRGRLAEAFF. CDR3 in DNA: TGTGCCAAGGACAGGGGGCGCTTGGCTGAAGCTTTCTTT.

The chain recombines TRBV5-1 with TRBJ2-7; 14 nucleotides align to TRBD2. J lost 0 bases, V lost 6 bases, and 8 bases had no gene match. The V gene's germline CDR1 is SGHRS and CDR2 YFSETQ. The CDR3 loop spans 17 amino acids. The CDR3 region has the DNA TGCGCCAGCACCCAGACTAGCGGGGGGGAAAGCTCCTACGAGCAGTACTTC. It encodes CASTQTSGGESSYEQYF.

This clone was detected only a few times. V and J are TRBV23-1 and TRBJ1-5, with 7 positions matching TRBD1. TRBV23-1 is classed as an ORF, of uncertain function. V shed 11 bases and J 3 bases; nucleotides not matched to a gene: 25. The CDR3 is 19 amino acids. CDR3 residues: CAQQCWDRGPYPHNQPQHF. CDR3 coding DNA: TGCGCCCAGCAGTGCTGGGACAGAGGCCCTTACCCCCACAATCAGCCCCAGCATTTT.

The rearrangement links TRBV19 to TRBJ2-3; 8 bases line up with TRBD2. CDR3 length equals 15 residues. Per germline, CDR1 LNHDA and CDR2 SQIVND (reference sequence). J was trimmed by 0 bases and V by 4 bases; bases with no gene match: 3. This CDR3 reads CASSSRLASTDTQYF. CDR3 bases: TGTGCCAGTAGTAGTAGACTAGCGAGCACAGATACGCAGTATTTT.

The V gene is TRBV9, the J gene TRBJ1-2; 9 nucleotides match TRBD1. This CDR3 is 13 amino acids long. Trimming removed 4 bases from V and 5 bases from J; junction bases left unmatched: 3. Germline V lookup: CDR1 SGDLS, CDR2 YYNGEE. CDR3 sequence (DNA): TGTGCCAGCAGCCCACAGGGGGCTTATGGCTACACCTTC. As protein: CASSPQGAYGYTF.

V is TRBV5-4 and J is TRBJ2-5, with D hard to call. V lost 5 bases and J lost 5, with 7 bases in between. The CDR3 contains 11 residues. CDR1 is SGHNT and CDR2 is YYREEE in the germline V gene (reference sequence). The CDR3 region has the DNA TGTGCCAGCAGTTTCGGGGAGACCCAGTACTTC. This translates into CASSFGETQYF. Variable domain in full (rest from reference TRBV5-4 and TRBJ2-5): ETGVTQSPTHLIKTRGQQVTLRCSSQSGHNTVSWYQQALGQGPQFIFQYYREEENGRGNFPPRFSGLQFPNYSSELNVNALELDDSALYLCASSFGETQYFGPGTRLLVL.

V and J are TRBV5-6 and TRBJ1-5; D is unclear. Per the germline V gene, CDR1 is SGHDT and CDR2 is YYEEEE. This CDR3 is built from 17 residues. Trimming took 0 bases from V and 0 from J, leaving 13 bases between them. DNA of the CDR3: TGTGCCAGCAGCTTGGGTTCTCCGGGTTATAGCAATCAGCCCCAGCATTTT. Residues: CASSLGSPGYSNQPQHF.

CDR3 protein: CASSDPGQGETTEAFF. CDR3 nucleotides: TGTGCCAGCAGCGACCCTGGACAGGGGGAGACCACTGAAGCTTTCTTT. V usage is TRBV7-9 and J usage is TRBJ1-1; TRBD1 agrees at 10 bases. Germline assignment: CDR1 SEHNR and CDR2 FQNEAQ (reference sequence). The CDR3 loop spans 16 amino acids. V gave up 5 bases and J gave up 4 bases; unmatched junction bases: 10.

CDR3 region: CASSPGTGVGKLFF. CDR3 in DNA: TGTGCCAGCAGTCCCGGGACAGGGGTAGGGAAACTGTTTTTT. The chain employs TRBV27 and TRBJ1-4; 10 nucleotides line up with TRBD1. The CDR3 totals 14 residues. The junction had 8 bases not matched to a gene; V was cut back by 5 bases and J by 11 bases. The germline V gene has CDR1 MNHEY and CDR2 SMNVEV (reference sequence).

The chain uses TRBV9 and TRBJ2-7; 8 bases align to TRBD1. After removal of 0 bases from V and 4 bases from J, the junction contained 6 bases not matched to a gene. Germline V gene data show CDR1 as SGDLS and CDR2 as YYNGEE. The CDR3 loop spans 15 amino acids. CDR3 DNA: TGTGCCAGCAGCGTAGGACAGGGGCCAGGGTACGAGCAGTACTTC. This codes for CASSVGQGPGYEQYF.

The chain links TRBV5-1 to TRBJ2-3, with D unresolved. V was trimmed by 4 bases and J by 7 bases, leaving 10 bases between them. The CDR3 covers 12 residues. Looked up from germline, CDR1 is SGHRS and CDR2 is YFSETQ. The CDR3 region is CASSGDANTQYF. The CDR3 DNA follows: TGCGCCAGCAGCGGAGACGCGAATACGCAGTATTTT.

The chain joins TRBV5-1 to TRBJ2-2, with TRBD1 matching over 7 bases. CDR1 and CDR2 from the germline V gene are SGHRS and YFSETQ. This CDR3 is 15 amino acids long. V lost 4 bases and J lost 0; bases outside the gene matches: 3. Written as DNA, the CDR3 is TGCGCCAGCAGCCGGACAGGTTCGAACACCGGGGAGCTGTTTTTT. It is translated as CASSRTGSNTGELFF.